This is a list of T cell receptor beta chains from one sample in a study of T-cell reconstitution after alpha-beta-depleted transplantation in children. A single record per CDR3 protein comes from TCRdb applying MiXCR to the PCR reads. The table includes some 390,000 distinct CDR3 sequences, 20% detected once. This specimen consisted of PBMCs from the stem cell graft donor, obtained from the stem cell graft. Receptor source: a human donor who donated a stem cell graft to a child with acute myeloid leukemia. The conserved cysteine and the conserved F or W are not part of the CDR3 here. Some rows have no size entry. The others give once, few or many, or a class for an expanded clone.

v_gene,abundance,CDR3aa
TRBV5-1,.,ASSLGDRGFMVYNEQF
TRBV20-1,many,SARWGGTDTQY
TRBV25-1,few,ASSDQRQGDYEQY
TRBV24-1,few,ATSGPSRGMDYNEQF
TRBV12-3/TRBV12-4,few,ASYRRQGNGYT
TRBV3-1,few,ASSPSSGANVLT
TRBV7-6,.,ASSLGTNSYNEQF
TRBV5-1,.,ASTGSTSGANVLT
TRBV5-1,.,ASSYAYYGYT
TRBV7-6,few,ASTIRGLGGSYEQY
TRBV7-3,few,ASSWDSTSYNEQF
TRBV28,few,ASSLESWTVYEQY
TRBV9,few,ASSDYTSYEQY
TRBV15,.,ATSRVSRDSDTQY
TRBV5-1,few,ASSASDTRVNTEAF
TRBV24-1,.,ATSETGGQETQY
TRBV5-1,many,ASSLAAGVDNEQF
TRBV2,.,ASQFQGSTEAF
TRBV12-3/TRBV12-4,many,ASNLGTSYEQY
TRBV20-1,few,SPRGGGEKLF
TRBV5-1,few,ASSSGDSYNEQF
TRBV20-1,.,SARAGGLAGINTQY
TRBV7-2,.,ASSSTSASSYEQY
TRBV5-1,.,ASSETRAEQF
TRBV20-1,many,SAPPGQGPNQPQH
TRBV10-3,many,AISESLETQY
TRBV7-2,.,ASSKDSNQPQH
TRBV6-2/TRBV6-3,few,ASYGGFAGELF
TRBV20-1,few,SAEQGNTDTQY
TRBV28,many,ASSVNYRGRRFYEQY
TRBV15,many,ATSSQETQY
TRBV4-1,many,ASSQDRTGTNNEQF
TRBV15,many,ATSRSSSSYNEQF
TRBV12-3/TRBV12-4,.,ASSWPPGPGANVLT
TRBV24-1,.,ATSDPRSGRADTQY
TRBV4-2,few,ASSQDPFTGVYSNQPQH
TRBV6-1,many,ASRGRGVAYNEQF
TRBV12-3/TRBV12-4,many,ASRGGAGTRETQY
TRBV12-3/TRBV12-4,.,ASSVAGTAPGTGELF
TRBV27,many,ASRGTSGNNEQF
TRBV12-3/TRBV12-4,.,ASSLGGSDYGYT
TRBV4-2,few,ASSQILGTADEKLF
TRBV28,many,ASSIQETQY
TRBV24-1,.,ATSESTFQTGTSETQY
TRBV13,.,ASSFDLPPLPGTSGNTGELF
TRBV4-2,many,ASSQEEGTLYNEQF
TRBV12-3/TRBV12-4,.,ASTYRVGYEQY
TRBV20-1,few,SARECSQCRSNQPQH
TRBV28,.,ASSSRQPSNTGELF